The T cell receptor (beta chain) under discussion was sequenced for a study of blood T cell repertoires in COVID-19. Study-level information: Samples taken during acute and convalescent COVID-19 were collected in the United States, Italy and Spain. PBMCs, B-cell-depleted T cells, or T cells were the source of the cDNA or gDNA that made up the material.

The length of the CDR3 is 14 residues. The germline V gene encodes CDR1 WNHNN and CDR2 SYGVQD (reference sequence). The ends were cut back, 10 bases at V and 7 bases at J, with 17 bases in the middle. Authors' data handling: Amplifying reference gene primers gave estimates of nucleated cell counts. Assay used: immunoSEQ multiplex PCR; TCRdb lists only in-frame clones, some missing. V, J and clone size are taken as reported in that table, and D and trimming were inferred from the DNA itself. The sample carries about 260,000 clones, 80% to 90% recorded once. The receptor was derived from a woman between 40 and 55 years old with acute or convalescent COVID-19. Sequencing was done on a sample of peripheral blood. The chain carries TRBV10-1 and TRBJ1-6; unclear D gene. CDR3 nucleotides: TGCGCCACCCTCGCTGGGGAGGCAAATTCACCCCTCCACTTT. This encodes CATLAGEANSPLHF.